These 30 T cell receptor beta chains share one sample of origin, sequenced in a study of CD8 T cells in ankylosing spondylitis. TCRdb reprocessed the 5' RACE reads via MiXCR and lists one record per CDR3 protein. In the table there are over 450,000 distinct CDR3 sequences, roughly 12% of which are singletons. Whole-study findings and limits: In ankylosing spondylitis blood, a motif of about eight highly homologous TCR beta variants appeared characteristic.

Antigens for these TCRs are unknown. Sequencing was done on a sample of blood, either unsorted or a sorted T cell fraction (not recorded which). These TCRs come from a male donor with ankylosing spondylitis.

Only a few counts were recorded for this clonotype. The chain uses TRBV4-2 and TRBJ2-7; 11 bases fit TRBD2. CDR3 length equals 17 residues. The ends lost 0 bases at V and 0 bases at J; junction bases unmatched: 4. CDR1 and CDR2 (germline): LGHNA, YNFKEQ. CDR3 protein: CASSQDGTSGLSYEQYF. Written as DNA, the CDR3 is TGTGCCAGCAGCCAAGATGGGACTAGCGGCCTCTCCTACGAGCAGTACTTC.

This rearrangement joins TRBV20-1 to TRBJ2-1; 8 bases agree with TRBD2. CDR1 and CDR2 (germline): DFQATT, SNEGSKA (reference sequence). The CDR3 sequence is 12 residues long. CDR3 sequence reads: CRIRLAYNEQFF. CDR3 bases: TGCAGGATAAGACTAGCGTACAATGAGCAGTTCTTC.

This clonotype was observed a few times. The chain couples TRBV18 to TRBJ2-7; 7 nucleotides align to TRBD1. The CDR3 runs 12 residues. Germline CDR1 reads KGHSH; CDR2 reads LQKENI. V dropped 3 bases and J dropped 6; count of bases not matched to a gene: 2. Here the CDR3 DNA reads TGTGCCAGCTCACCCGACAGGGTCGAGCAGTACGTC. This codes for CASSPDRVEQYV.

The DNA of the CDR3 is TGTGCCAGCAGCCTACCCCTGAGCGGGAGGGCCCACAATGAGCAGTTCTTC. Translation gives CASSLPLSGRAHNEQFF. The chain combines TRBV4-2 with TRBJ2-1; TRBD2 agrees at 10 bases. The CDR3 sequence is 17 residues long. V dropped 4 bases and J dropped 5; count of bases not matched to a gene: 11. From germline, CDR1 is LGHNA and CDR2 YNFKEQ.

The gene calls are TRBV29-1 and TRBJ2-3; D gene unclear. Trimming removed 2 bases from V and 2 bases from J, with 5 bases in between. CDR3 size: 12 residues. Germline assignment: CDR1 SQVTM and CDR2 ANQGSEA. The CDR3, as DNA: TGCAGCGTTGAACCGTACACAGATACGCAGTATTTT. Translated, it gives CSVEPYTDTQYF.

This clonotype was seen many times. The V and J genes are TRBV5-1 and TRBJ2-3, with D maybe TRBD1 (5 bases). The V and J ends lost 1 base and 6 bases respectively, with 12 bases between them. Germline CDR1 is SGHRS and CDR2 is YFSETQ. This CDR3 is 14 amino acids long. Here the CDR3 reads CASSLSQDVDTQYF. The CDR3 nucleotides are TGCGCCAGCAGCTTGTCACAGGACGTGGATACGCAGTATTTT.

The V and J genes are TRBV28 and TRBJ1-5; 7 bases align to TRBD1. The trim removed 6 bases at V and 5 bases at J, leaving 22 bases unmatched. The V gene's germline CDR1 is MDHEN and CDR2 SYDVKM. The CDR3 consists of 19 residues. DNA of the CDR3: TGTGCCAGCAGGAGCAGGGGGGGGGCAGCGGATCAGGGAGATCAGCCCCAGCATTTT. Its protein product is CASRSRGGAADQGDQPQHF.

J is TRBJ1-2 and V is TRBV3-1; D might be TRBD1 (5 bases). From germline, CDR1 is LGHDT and CDR2 YNNKEL (reference sequence). There are 12 residues in the CDR3. V gave up 1 base and J gave up 10 bases, with 10 bases separating them. CDR3: CASSQAGRDYTF. In DNA form, the CDR3 reads TGTGCCAGCAGCCAAGCAGGGCGGGACTACACCTTC.

V usage is TRBV20-1 and J usage is TRBJ1-2; no firm D call. This CDR3 comprises 9 residues. The V gene's germline CDR1 is DFQATT and CDR2 SNEGSKA (reference sequence). V was cut by 0 bases and J by 10 bases, with 3 bases left in between. CDR3 in DNA: TGCAGTGCTAGAGATATCTACACCTTC. It is translated as CSARDIYTF.

As DNA, the CDR3 is TGCAGCGTTGGAGGGATACTAGCCAAAAACATTCAGTACTTC. The encoded protein is CSVGGILAKNIQYF. This chain uses TRBV29-1 with TRBJ2-4; TRBD2 might be the D (5 bases). Germline V gene lookup returns CDR1 SQVTM and CDR2 ANQGSEA. This CDR3 comprises 14 residues. The ends were cut back, 4 bases at V and 0 bases at J, with 10 bases in the middle.

J is TRBJ2-1 and V is TRBV20-1, with TRBD2 matching 7 bases. The CDR3 has 18 amino acids. The V and J ends lost 1 base and 0 bases, in that order; junction bases with no gene match: 12. The germline CDR1 and CDR2 sequences are DFQATT and SNEGSKA (reference sequence). Here the CDR3 reads CSARGLGLETSSYNEQFF. Here the CDR3 DNA reads TGCAGTGCTAGAGGATTAGGACTAGAAACGAGCTCCTACAATGAGCAGTTCTTC.

As for this clonotype: A read error is likely, as this CDR3 ends without the conserved phenylalanine or tryptophan. This rearrangement joins TRBV5-1 to TRBJ2-7, with 8 positions matching TRBD1. Germline lookup yields CDR1 SGHRS and CDR2 YFSETQ. The V gene end was trimmed by 0 bases and the J gene end by 6 bases; junction bases not matched to a gene: 11. The CDR3 is 16 amino acids. The CDR3 reads CASSLAFAGGYGEQYL. DNA for the CDR3: TGCGCCAGCAGCTTGGCCTTTGCAGGGGGCTATGGCGAGCAGTACTTA.

This clonotype has a handful of counts. The gene calls are TRBV2 and TRBJ1-5; D call uncertain. The CDR3 is 14 residues long. CDR1 and CDR2 from the germline V gene are SNHLY and FYNNEI. The ends were cut back, 1 base at V and 4 bases at J, with 8 bases in the middle. The chain's CDR3 is CASSEVVGNQPQHF. The CDR3 bases are TGTGCCAGCAGTGAAGTTGTGGGAAATCAGCCCCAGCATTTT.

This chain joins TRBV5-1 and TRBJ2-5; 12 nucleotides line up with TRBD2. Trimming took 4 bases from V and 5 from J; bases not matched to a gene: 9. The CDR3 consists of 16 residues. Germline V gene sequence: CDR1 SGHRS, CDR2 YFSETQ. The CDR3 DNA reads as TGCGCCAGCAGCCGGACGACTAGCGGGAGTGGGGAGACCCAGTACTTC. As protein: CASSRTTSGSGETQYF.

J is TRBJ2-7 and V is TRBV3-1, with D possibly being TRBD1 (6 bases). Deletions cut 3 bases from V and 3 bases from J, with 12 bases between. CDR1 and CDR2 (germline): LGHDT, YNNKEL (reference sequence). The CDR3 consists of 14 residues. Written as DNA, the CDR3 is TGTGCCAGCAGCCACTTCGGCAGGGGCTACGAGCAGTACTTC. Amino acids: CASSHFGRGYEQYF.

This clonotype came up many times. The chain carries TRBV27 and TRBJ2-1; D possibly matches TRBD1 or TRBD2 (6 bases each). CDR1 and CDR2 (germline): MNHEY, SMNVEV (reference sequence). The CDR3 consists of 15 residues. V was clipped by 3 bases and J by 7 bases, with 16 bases between them. The CDR3 DNA is TGTGCCAGCAGTTTCTCCTTTGGGGGGCGGAATGAGCAGTTCTTC. Its translation: CASSFSFGGRNEQFF.

This clonotype showed up just a few times. V usage is TRBV15 and J usage is TRBJ1-1, with a possible D match to TRBD1 (6 bases). Germline V CDR1 and CDR2: LNHNV, YYDKDF (reference sequence). V dropped 1 base and J dropped 10 bases, with 10 bases sitting between them. The length of the CDR3 is 12 residues. CDR3: CATSRVKGGAFF. The CDR3 nucleotides read TGTGCCACCAGCAGAGTAAAGGGGGGAGCTTTCTTT.

This rearrangement joins TRBV21-1 to TRBJ1-2; TRBD1 is the table's D call and was not checked against the DNA. TRBV21-1 is reported as a pseudogene. The CDR3 extends over 17 amino acids. This CDR3 reads CASSKIPDRPTNYGYTF. The CDR3 DNA is TGTGCCAGCAGCAAAATCCCGGACAGACCCACCAACTATGGCTACACCTTC.

CDR3 region: CSAGLAGGVDTQYF. The CDR3 DNA follows: TGCAGTGCGGGACTAGCGGGAGGGGTGGATACGCAGTATTTT. V usage is TRBV20-1 and J usage is TRBJ2-3; 16 nucleotides align to TRBD2. CDR1 is DFQATT and CDR2 is SNEGSKA in the germline V gene (reference sequence). CDR3 size: 14 residues. Trimming removed 6 bases from V and 6 bases from J; junction bases left unmatched: 3.

The gene calls are TRBV27 and TRBJ2-5; 7 nucleotides match TRBD2. The CDR3 length is 15 residues. The ends lost 2 bases at V and 5 bases at J; junction bases unmatched: 8. CDR1 and CDR2 from the germline V gene are MNHEY and SMNVEV (reference sequence). The CDR3 DNA follows: TGTGCCAGCAGTTTAGGGGCGGGAGCGGTGGAGACCCAGTACTTC. It encodes CASSLGAGAVETQYF.

In its sample, this clonotype was seen a few times. CDR3 loop: CSVLTGGRTEAFF. DNA of the CDR3: TGCAGCGTCTTGACAGGGGGTCGGACTGAAGCTTTCTTT. The chain uses TRBV20-1 and TRBJ1-1; 9 nucleotides match TRBD1. Germline V lookup: CDR1 DFQATT, CDR2 SNEGSKA (reference sequence). This CDR3 spans 13 amino acids.

V gene TRBV5-1 combines with J gene TRBJ2-1, with 11 bases identical to TRBD2. Trimming at V came to 6 bases and at J to 5 bases, leaving 16 bases not matched to a gene. Germline CDR1 SGHRS, CDR2 YFSETQ. This CDR3 spans 18 amino acids. The CDR3 DNA follows: TGCGCCAGCACCCTGAGTGGGACTAGCGGCAATCCTAACAATGAGCAGTTCTTC. It yields the protein CASTLSGTSGNPNNEQFF. The whole variable domain, filled in from reference TRBV5-1 and TRBJ2-1, reads KAGVTQTPRYLIKTRGQQVTLSCSPISGHRSVSWYQQTPGQGLQFLFEYFSETQRNKGNFPGRFSGRQFSNSRSEMNVSTLELGDSALYLCASTLSGTSGNPNNEQFFGPGTRLTVL.

The CDR3 region is CASSLGGPGYDEQFF. CDR3 DNA sequence: TGCGCCAGCAGCTTGGGGGGGCCAGGGTACGATGAGCAGTTCTTC. The chain carries TRBV5-1 and TRBJ2-1; tentative D call: TRBD1 (6 bases). The CDR3 spans 15 residues. Per germline, CDR1 SGHRS and CDR2 YFSETQ. Trimming took off 0 bases at V and 8 bases at J, with 15 bases between the two ends.

The rearrangement links TRBV20-1 to TRBJ1-5; the D gene is possibly TRBD1 (6 bases). V was clipped by 0 bases and J by 2 bases, with 11 bases between them. The CDR3 contains 15 residues. CDR1 is DFQATT and CDR2 is SNEGSKA in the germline V gene (reference sequence). CDR3 loop: CSARDQQGGNQPQHF. CDR3 coding DNA: TGCAGTGCTAGAGATCAACAGGGTGGCAATCAGCCCCAGCATTTT.

This clonotype has just a few counts. This chain links TRBV3-1 with TRBJ2-7, with 13 bases fitting TRBD2. CDR1 and CDR2 (germline): LGHDT, YNNKEL (reference sequence). V shed 4 bases, J shed 2 bases, and the junction held 11 bases outside the gene matches. The CDR3 sequence is 18 residues long. The CDR3 DNA reads as TGTGCCAGCAGCCCGGACAGGGCACTAGCGGGAGGGACCTACGAGCAGTACGTC. Protein product: CASSPDRALAGGTYEQYV.

This clonotype has a handful of counts. This chain uses TRBV5-6 with TRBJ1-1; D remains ambiguous. Trimming removed 3 bases from V and 6 bases from J, with 9 bases in between. The CDR3 is 12 residues long. Germline V gives CDR1 SGHDT, CDR2 YYEEEE. This chain's CDR3 is CASSSSDPEAFF. The CDR3 coding sequence is TGTGCCAGCAGCTCGTCTGACCCTGAAGCTTTCTTT.

This clonotype was picked up a small number of times. The CDR3 bases are TGTGCCAGCAGCCAAGAAGGGCAGACTATGGGCACCGGGGAGCTGTTTTTT. Translating it yields CASSQEGQTMGTGELFF. The chain links TRBV4-2 to TRBJ2-2; the D gene is possibly TRBD2 (5 bases). The CDR3 runs to 17 residues. CDR1 and CDR2 (germline): LGHNA, YNFKEQ. V was clipped by 0 bases and J by 4 bases, with 15 bases between them.

The V gene is TRBV18, the J gene TRBJ2-7; tentatively, D is TRBD1 (6 bases). Germline V gives CDR1 KGHSH, CDR2 LQKENI. This CDR3 is 14 amino acids long. V lost 2 bases and J lost 1, with 9 bases in between. This chain's CDR3 is CASSPTDSSYEQYF. CDR3 sequence (DNA): TGTGCCAGCTCACCAACGGACAGTTCCTACGAGCAGTACTTC.

In this sample, this clonotype turned up a few times. The chain recombines TRBV2 with TRBJ2-1; 13 bases agree with TRBD2. The CDR3 is 15 residues long. Germline V gives CDR1 SNHLY, CDR2 FYNNEI. V dropped 7 bases and J dropped 7; count of bases not matched to a gene: 7. The CDR3 DNA sequence: TGTGCCAGCAAGGTCGGACTAGCGGGAGTAAATGAGCAGTTCTTC. Encoded protein: CASKVGLAGVNEQFF. The variable domain in full, completed from reference TRBV2 and TRBJ2-1, reads EPEVTQTPSHQVTQMGQEVILRCVPISNHLYFYWYRQILGQKVEFLVSFYNNEISEKSEIFDDQFSVERPDGSNFTLKIRSTKLEDSAMYFCASKVGLAGVNEQFFGPGTRLTVL.

Only a few counts were recorded for this clonotype. The V and J genes are TRBV12-5 and TRBJ1-1; TRBD1 matches 7 bases. The junction had 6 bases not matched to a gene; V was cut back by 7 bases and J by 7 bases. The CDR3 extends over 12 amino acids. Germline CDR1 is LGHNT and CDR2 is FRNRAP. CDR3 region: CASVITGVEAFF. The CDR3 DNA reads as TGTGCTAGTGTTATTACAGGGGTTGAAGCTTTCTTT.